This T cell receptor (beta chain) was observed in a study of CD8+ T cells in alopecia areata. The CDR3 has 12 residues. Germline loops: CDR1 PRHDT, CDR2 FYEKMQ (reference sequence). Trimming left V 5 bases short and J 1 base short, with 5 bases between. Regarding treatment: oral pan-JAK inhibitor, 5-10 mg twice daily. The sample holds a few counts of this clone. The authors extracted RNA and reverse transcribed it into cDNA as the sequencing template. Method: immunoSEQ multiplex PCR; TCRdb's copy keeps in-frame clones and lacks some. The table has some 190,000 clones, roughly half seen once. The rearrangement links TRBV13 to TRBJ1-1, with D hard to call. The TCR originated in a human donor with alopecia areata. The material sequenced was CD8+ T cells sorted from blood, taken at week 52, from a patient treated with tofacitinib. CDR3 loop: CASSRQNTEAFF. Written as DNA, the CDR3 is TGTGCCAGCAGCCGACAGAACACTGAAGCTTTCTTT.